Shown below are 20 T cell receptor beta chains from a single sample sequenced in a study of T cells in Graves' hyperthyroidism and ophthalmopathy (dated by TCRdb to between 2018 and 2020). Library generation was performed with multiplex PCR. The reads were generated on an Illumina HiSeq 2000. The TCR beta CDR3 regions were amplified from the RNA transcripts. For the first round of RT-PCR on the TCR CDR3, the HTBI primer set was used together with the Qiagen OneStep RT-PCR kit. TCRdb ran its own pipeline on the public reads, namely fastp trimming at Q25 and MiXCR clone calling, and kept in-frame beta chains. Identical CDR3 proteins give one entry, which carries the most common genes and DNA. In this sample the table shows about 380,000 distinct CDR3 sequences, more than 12% of which occur a single time. Roughly a fifth of the sample goes to the ten largest clones. The sample was blood. The source of these receptors is a woman in her thirties with Graves' ophthalmopathy.

This rearrangement joins TRBV5-8 to TRBJ2-2; 8 bases line up with TRBD2. This CDR3 contains 14 residues. Losses at the gene ends were 0 bases for V and 6 bases for J; bases not matched to a gene: 1. Germline V lookup: CDR1 SGHTS, CDR2 YDEGEE. The CDR3 region has the DNA TGTGCCAGCAGCTTGGTAGCGGGGTCCGGGGAGCTGTTTTTT. Its translation is CASSLVAGSGELFF.

The gene calls are TRBV19 and TRBJ1-2, with 8 bases that match TRBD1. CDR1 is LNHDA and CDR2 is SQIVND in the germline V gene (reference sequence). V lost 7 bases, J lost 5 bases, and 12 bases stayed unmatched. The CDR3 is made up of 15 amino acids. CDR3 coding DNA: TGTGCCAGTATGGGAAGACAGGGGCGCATATATGGCTACACCTTC. The encoded protein is CASMGRQGRIYGYTF. Full variable domain (remainder filled in from reference TRBV19 and TRBJ1-2): DGGITQSPKYLFRKEGQNVTLSCEQNLNHDAMYWYRQDPGQGLRLIYYSQIVNDFQKGDIAEGYSVSREKKESFPLTVTSAQKNPTAFYLCASMGRQGRIYGYTFGSGTRLTVV.

This clonotype has at least ten counts. The chain employs TRBV30 and TRBJ1-5; 12 bases map to TRBD1. The CDR3 sequence is 15 residues long. With 3 bases clipped from V and 4 bases from J, the junction kept 4 bases outside the gene matches. Germline CDR1 GTSNPN, CDR2 SVGIG (reference sequence). CDR3 loop: CAWRGQGALNQPQHF. In nucleotides, the CDR3 is TGTGCCTGGAGGGGACAGGGGGCATTGAATCAGCCCCAGCATTTT.

Turning to this clonotype: A read error is possible here, since a much larger clone lies one base away. This chain links TRBV3-1 with TRBJ2-5; no reliable D call. CDR1 and CDR2 from the germline V gene are LGHDT and YNNKEL (reference sequence). This CDR3 is 14 amino acids long. V lost 7 bases and J lost 5, with 17 bases in between. The CDR3 reads CASTENEIEETQYF. CDR3 in DNA: TGTGCCAGCACCGAGAACGAGATTGAGGAGACCCAGTACTTC.

This clonotype showed up many times. The V and J genes are TRBV11-2 and TRBJ2-1, with 8 bases identical to TRBD1. CDR3 size: 18 residues. Germline V gives CDR1 SGHAT, CDR2 FQNNGV. V lost 7 bases to trimming and J lost 5 bases; unmatched junction nucleotides: 19. The DNA of the CDR3 is TGTGCCAGCACTTCCAGGGGGCCTGTTTCAGGGGCTGACAATGAGCAGTTCTTC. It translates to CASTSRGPVSGADNEQFF.

This clonotype was recorded many times. The chain joins TRBV28 to TRBJ2-7, with D possibly TRBD2 on 5 matching bases. CDR3 length: 12 residues. V was cut by 5 bases and J by 3 bases, with 8 bases left in between. Germline V gene lookup returns CDR1 MDHEN and CDR2 SYDVKM. The CDR3 DNA sequence: TGTGCCAGCAGTCGTAGCGACTACGAGCAGTACTTC. It specifies CASSRSDYEQYF.

J is TRBJ2-7 and V is TRBV10-3, with 9 bases lining up with TRBD1. The CDR3 length is 15 residues. Germline CDR1 reads ENHRY; CDR2 reads SYGVKD. The V segment lost 8 bases and the J segment 7 bases; nucleotides outside the gene matches: 15. As DNA, the CDR3 is TGTGCCATCTTAAGTCCGGGACAGGGTCTGGGAGAGCAGTACTTC. It specifies CAILSPGQGLGEQYF.

Many counts were recorded for this clonotype. The V call is TRBV7-9, the J call TRBJ1-1; D is perhaps TRBD1 (5 bases). The CDR3 length is 15 residues. The V end lost 5 bases, the J end lost 2 bases, and 15 bases lay between the germline ends. In germline, CDR1 is SEHNR, CDR2 FQNEAQ (reference sequence). The CDR3 DNA is TGTGCCAGCAGCCCGTCCCCTGGGGGAAACACTGAAGCTTTCTTT. The encoded protein is CASSPSPGGNTEAFF.

Note on this clonotype: A single base separates this from a much larger clone, so it may be a read error. The final CDR3 position lacks the conserved phenylalanine or tryptophan, pointing to a likely read error. This chain connects TRBV11-2 to TRBJ1-2, with D perhaps TRBD1 (5 bases). The germline V gene has CDR1 SGHAT and CDR2 FQNNGV. The CDR3 consists of 12 residues. The CDR3 DNA sequence: TGTGCTAGCCCTTCCGGGACGCATGGCTACACCCTC. Its translation is CASPSGTHGYTL.

The sample holds many counts of this clonotype. The chain employs TRBV18 and TRBJ1-1; D unresolved. Germline V gives CDR1 KGHSH, CDR2 LQKENI. The CDR3 totals 15 residues. Trimming removed 2 bases at V and 3 bases at J, with 13 bases between. Here the CDR3 reads CASSPVGLADTEAFF. The CDR3 region has the DNA TGTGCCAGCTCACCAGTCGGGTTGGCGGACACTGAAGCTTTCTTT.

There are many counts of this clonotype. This chain links TRBV6-1 with TRBJ2-7, with 8 bases aligning to TRBD2. Unmatched junction bases numbered 11, after V lost 7 bases and J lost 3 bases. The CDR3 runs to 15 residues. Germline V gives CDR1 MNHNS, CDR2 SASEGT. The CDR3 loop reads CASNPGGSRYYEQYF. The CDR3 DNA reads TGTGCCAGCAACCCGGGGGGGAGTCGGTACTACGAGCAGTACTTC.

This clonotype was detected ten times or more. The chain employs TRBV27 and TRBJ2-7; 7 nucleotides line up with TRBD2. The CDR3 runs 14 residues. Germline V CDR1 and CDR2: MNHEY, SMNVEV (reference sequence). The J segment lost 3 bases and the V segment lost 4 bases, leaving 6 bases of the junction unmatched. The CDR3, as DNA: TGTGCCAGCAGTTGGGGAGGGCCAGTCTACGAGCAGTACTTC. This encodes CASSWGGPVYEQYF.

This clonotype was detected many times. V gene TRBV11-2 combines with J gene TRBJ2-1, with 9 nucleotides matching TRBD2. V dropped 1 base and J dropped 10; count of bases not matched to a gene: 5. CDR3 length equals 14 residues. Germline CDR1 reads SGHAT; CDR2 reads FQNNGV. The DNA of the CDR3 is TGTGCCAGCAGCTTAGGGGCGGGGGGGCAAGAGCAGTTCTTC. Translated: CASSLGAGGQEQFF.

The table lists this clonotype with many counts. The V and J genes are TRBV12-3 or TRBV12-4 and TRBJ2-3, with a weak D call TRBD1 (5 bases). V was cut by 3 bases and J by 4 bases, with 11 bases left in between. The CDR3 extends over 14 amino acids. In DNA, the CDR3 is TGTGCCAGCAGTTTCAGCCTAGGGGCAGATACGCAGTATTTT. It yields the protein CASSFSLGADTQYF.

This clonotype was recorded many times. The chain recombines TRBV6-5 with TRBJ1-2; D gene uncertain. Per germline, CDR1 MNHEY and CDR2 SVGAGI. The CDR3 sequence is 14 residues long. Trimming removed 0 bases at V and 4 bases at J, with 9 bases between. CDR3 DNA: TGTGCCAGCAGTTACTCGCGGGGATCCTATGGCTACACCTTC. Amino acid sequence: CASSYSRGSYGYTF.

This clonotype was seen at least ten times. This chain links TRBV28 with TRBJ1-5; no definite D call. CDR3 length: 16 amino acids. V gave up 8 bases and J gave up 3 bases, with 20 bases separating them. Germline V gene sequence: CDR1 MDHEN, CDR2 SYDVKM. DNA for the CDR3: TGTGCCAGCTCGAGTTTTGTTGAGGACTACAATCAGCCCCAGCATTTT. Translated: CASSSFVEDYNQPQHF.

This clonotype occurred many times. The J gene is TRBJ2-3, the V gene TRBV4-2, with D possibly being TRBD1 or TRBD2 (6 bases each). V dropped 3 bases and J dropped 2 bases, with 18 bases sitting between them. Germline V gene sequence: CDR1 LGHNA, CDR2 YNFKEQ. The CDR3 totals 17 residues. CDR3 loop: CASSHLSVGGPTDTQYF. The CDR3 coding sequence is TGTGCCAGCAGCCACCTCTCGGTGGGGGGCCCCACAGATACGCAGTATTTT.

This clonotype came up a few times. The chain employs TRBV15 and TRBJ2-5; TRBD2 might be the D (7 bases). This CDR3 spans 16 amino acids. V lost 1 base and J lost 0, with 12 bases in between. The germline gives CDR1 LNHNV, CDR2 YYDKDF (reference sequence). CDR3 region: CATSRGRGGHQETQYF. The CDR3 DNA is TGTGCCACCAGCAGAGGAAGGGGGGGGCACCAAGAGACCCAGTACTTC.

The chain carries TRBV6-1 and TRBJ2-5, with D possibly being TRBD1 or TRBD2 (5 bases each). Trimming removed 7 bases at V and 2 bases at J, with 17 bases between. CDR3 length: 15 residues. The germline V gene has CDR1 MNHNS and CDR2 SASEGT. The CDR3 spells CASNHPGQGQETQYF. In DNA form, the CDR3 reads TGTGCCAGCAACCACCCGGGGCAGGGACAAGAGACCCAGTACTTC.

This clonotype came up a few times. The rearrangement uses TRBV6-1 and TRBJ2-7, with D possibly matching TRBD1 (6 bases). Germline-derived CDR1 and CDR2 are MNHNS and SASEGT. Between the trimmed V and J ends, which lost 6 bases and 5 bases, there was a span of 14 bases. This CDR3 spans 13 amino acids. The CDR3 sequence: CASRYTGLNEQYF. The CDR3 DNA follows: TGTGCCAGCAGATATACAGGGTTGAACGAGCAGTACTTC.